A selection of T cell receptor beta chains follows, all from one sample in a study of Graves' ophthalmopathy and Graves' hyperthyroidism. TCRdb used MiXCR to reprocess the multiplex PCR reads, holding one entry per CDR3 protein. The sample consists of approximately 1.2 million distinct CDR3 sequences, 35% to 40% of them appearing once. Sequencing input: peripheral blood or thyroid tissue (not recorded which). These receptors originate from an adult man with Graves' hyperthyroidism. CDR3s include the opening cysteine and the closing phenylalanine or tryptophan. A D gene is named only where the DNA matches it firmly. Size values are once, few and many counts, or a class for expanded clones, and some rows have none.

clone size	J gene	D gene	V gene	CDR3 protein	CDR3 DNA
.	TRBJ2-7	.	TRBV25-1	CASSSPRGPGTYEQYF	TGTGCCAGCAGTTCACCCCGAGGACCTGGGACCTACGAGCAGTACTTC
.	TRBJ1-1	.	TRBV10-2	CASSDSGPNTEAFF	TGCGCCAGCAGTGACTCCGGGCCGAACACTGAAGCTTTCTTT
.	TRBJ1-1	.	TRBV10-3	CAIRREDTTYTEAFF	TGTGCCATCAGACGCGAGGACACTACCTACACTGAAGCTTTCTTT
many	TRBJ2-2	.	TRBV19	CASRFQLRGPGELFF	TGTGCCAGTAGATTCCAGCTGCGGGGGCCCGGGGAGCTGTTTTTT
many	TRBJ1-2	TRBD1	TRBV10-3	CAISDSDRGPDYGYTF	TGTGCCATCAGTGACTCCGACAGGGGGCCTGACTATGGCTACACCTTC
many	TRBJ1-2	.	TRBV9	CASSSEGGYTF	TGTGCCAGCAGCTCCGAGGGTGGCTACACCTTC
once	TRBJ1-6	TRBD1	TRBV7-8	CASSHRQGLPLHF	TGTGCCAGCAGCCACAGACAGGGGCTCCCCCTCCACTTT
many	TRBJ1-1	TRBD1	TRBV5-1	CASSTWTGDTEAFF	TGCGCCAGCAGCACGTGGACAGGTGACACTGAAGCTTTCTTT
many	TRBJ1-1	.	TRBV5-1	CASSATGLKNTEAFF	TGCGCCAGCAGCGCAACGGGACTTAAGAACACTGAAGCTTTCTTT
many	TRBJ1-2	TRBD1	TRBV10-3	CAISESLGQASGYTF	TGTGCCATCAGTGAGTCGTTGGGACAGGCAAGCGGCTACACCTTC
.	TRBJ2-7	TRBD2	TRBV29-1	CSVAENSYGTSGASSYEQYF	TGCAGCGTTGCCGAGAACTCCTATGGGACTAGCGGGGCCAGCTCCTACGAGCAGTACTTC
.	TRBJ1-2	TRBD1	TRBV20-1	CSAQRDNRGFNGYTF	TGCAGTGCCCAGAGGGATAACAGGGGTTTTAATGGCTACACCTTC
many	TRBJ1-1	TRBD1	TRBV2	CASSRNPGGALAFF	TGTGCCAGCAGTCGGAACCCAGGGGGCGCGTTGGCTTTCTTT
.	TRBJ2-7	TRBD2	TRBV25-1	CARASGGGSSYEQYF	TGTGCTAGGGCTAGCGGGGGAGGAAGCTCCTACGAGCAGTACTTC
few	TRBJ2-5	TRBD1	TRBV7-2	CASSLWGQTETQYF	TGTGCCAGCAGCTTATGGGGACAGACAGAGACCCAGTACTTC
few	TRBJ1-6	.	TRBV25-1	CASSELAEGGYNSPLHF	TGTGCCAGCAGTGAATTAGCGGAGGGGGGCTATAATTCACCCCTCCACTTT
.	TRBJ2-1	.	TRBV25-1	CASSESRVMGEQFF	TGTGCCAGCAGTGAATCTAGGGTAATGGGTGAGCAGTTCTTC